Reported below is one T cell receptor (beta chain). Its matching antigen is unknown. This record belongs to a study of cytomegalovirus exposure and HLA in healthy donors. The study, taken as a whole, reports: Roughly uniform sequencing depth across donors was assumed, possibly incorrectly.

A multiplex PCR was run with 60 Vbeta primers and 13 Jbeta primers. Data came from immunoSEQ multiplex PCR; TCRdb stores just in-frame clones and leaves some out. The table lists 200,000 to 250,000 clones, 85% to 90% of them singletons. Germline V gives CDR1 SGHRS, CDR2 YFSETQ. With V trimmed by 0 bases and J by 4 bases, 5 bases remained unmatched. The length of the CDR3 is 16 residues. Sequenced sample: PBMCs. J is TRBJ2-2 and V is TRBV5-1, with 8 positions matching TRBD2. The sequence came from a human donor in good health. CDR3 sequence reads: CASSLGLAGPTGELFF. Here the CDR3 DNA reads TGCGCCAGCAGCTTGGGTCTAGCGGGTCCCACCGGGGAGCTGTTTTTT.